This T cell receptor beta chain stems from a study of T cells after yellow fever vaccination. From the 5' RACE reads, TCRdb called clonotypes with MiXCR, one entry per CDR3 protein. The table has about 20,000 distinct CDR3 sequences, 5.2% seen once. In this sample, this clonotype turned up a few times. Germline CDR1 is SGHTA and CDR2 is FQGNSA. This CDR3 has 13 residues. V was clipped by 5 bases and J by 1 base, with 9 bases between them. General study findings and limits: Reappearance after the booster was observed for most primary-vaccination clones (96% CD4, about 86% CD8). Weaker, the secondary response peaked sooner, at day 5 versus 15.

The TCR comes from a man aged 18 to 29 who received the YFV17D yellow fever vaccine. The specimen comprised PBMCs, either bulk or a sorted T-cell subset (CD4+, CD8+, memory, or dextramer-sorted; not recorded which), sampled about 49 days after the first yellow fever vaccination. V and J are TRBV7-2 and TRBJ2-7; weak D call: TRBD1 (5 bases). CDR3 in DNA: TGTGCCAGCAGCCGAGACAGATCCTACGAGCAGTACGTC. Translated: CASSRDRSYEQYV.